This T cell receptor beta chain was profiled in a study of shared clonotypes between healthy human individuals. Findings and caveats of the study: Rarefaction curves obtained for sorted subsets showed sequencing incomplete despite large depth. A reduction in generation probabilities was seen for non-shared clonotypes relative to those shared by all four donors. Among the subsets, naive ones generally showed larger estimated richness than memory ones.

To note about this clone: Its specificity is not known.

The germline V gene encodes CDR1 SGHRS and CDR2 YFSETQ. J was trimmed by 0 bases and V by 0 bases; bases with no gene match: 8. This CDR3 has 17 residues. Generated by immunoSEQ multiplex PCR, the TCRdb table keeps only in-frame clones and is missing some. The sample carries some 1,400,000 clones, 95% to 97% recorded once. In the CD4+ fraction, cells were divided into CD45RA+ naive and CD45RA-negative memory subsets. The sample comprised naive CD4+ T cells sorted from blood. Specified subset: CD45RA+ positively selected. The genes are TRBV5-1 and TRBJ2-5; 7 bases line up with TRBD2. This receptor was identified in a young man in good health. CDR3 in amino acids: CASSLASASGNQETQYF. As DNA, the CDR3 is TGCGCCAGCAGCTTGGCGTCGGCTAGCGGCAACCAAGAGACCCAGTACTTC.